A single sample is the source of the 5 T cell receptor beta chains below, sequenced in a study of identical twins. Each CDR3 protein gets one entry after TCRdb re-called the 5' RACE reads with MiXCR. The sample records roughly 230,000 distinct CDR3 sequences, around 8.3% being singletons. The data also belong to a second study, concerning yellow fever vaccine responses in identical twins.

Sequenced material: CD8+ T cells sorted from blood. These receptors originate from a woman under 30 in good health.

This clonotype came up many times. The gene calls are TRBV29-1 and TRBJ2-7; possible D gene TRBD2, 6 bases. CDR1 is SQVTM, CDR2 ANQGSEA, per germline. CDR3 length: 14 amino acids. The V and J ends lost 6 bases and 3 bases respectively, with 18 bases between them. The CDR3 region is CSVFRDSPHYEQYF. CDR3 DNA sequence: TGCAGCGTCTTCCGGGACTCTCCGCACTACGAGCAGTACTTC.

This CDR3 is CASSIPTGFVGYNEQFF. CDR3 sequence (DNA): TGTGCCAGCAGCATCCCGACAGGGTTTGTAGGGTACAATGAGCAGTTCTTC. This chain uses TRBV7-8 with TRBJ2-1; 7 nucleotides match TRBD1. With 5 bases clipped from V and 4 bases from J, the junction kept 14 bases outside the gene matches. Germline assignment: CDR1 SGHVS and CDR2 FQNEAQ. This CDR3 comprises 17 residues.

The sample holds a few counts of this clonotype. The chain joins TRBV7-3 to TRBJ2-3, with 15 bases matching TRBD2. Germline-derived CDR1 and CDR2 are SGHTA and FQGTGA. V lost 2 bases to trimming and J lost 3 bases; unmatched junction nucleotides: 3. This CDR3 contains 17 residues. The CDR3 protein is CASSLWGLAGGTDTQYF. The DNA of the CDR3 is TGTGCCAGCAGCTTATGGGGACTAGCGGGGGGAACAGATACGCAGTATTTT.

This clonotype has just a few counts. CDR3 nucleotide sequence: TGTGCCTGGAGTGTAGATAGCTCTGGGGCCAACGTCCTGACTTTC. Its translation: CAWSVDSSGANVLTF. V and J are TRBV30 and TRBJ2-6; D remains unclear. This CDR3 spans 15 amino acids. Germline CDR1 and CDR2: GTSNPN and SVGIG (reference sequence). Trimming shortened V by 0 bases and J by 0 bases, and 6 bases separated the two germline ends.

The rearrangement joins TRBV2 to TRBJ2-7; 12 nucleotides match TRBD2. Germline-derived CDR1 and CDR2 are SNHLY and FYNNEI. The CDR3 totals 15 residues. Unmatched junction bases numbered 10, after V lost 6 bases and J lost 7 bases. The CDR3 DNA follows: TGTGCCAGCAGCACCGGACTAGCGGGGCACCTGGAGCAGTACTTC. Residues: CASSTGLAGHLEQYF.